This entry lists 24 T cell receptor beta chains sequenced from one sample in a study of cytomegalovirus exposure and HLA in healthy donors. The PCR employed 60 Vbeta primers together with 13 Jbeta primers. Only in-frame clones appear in the TCRdb table, and some are missing; sequencing was by immunoSEQ multiplex PCR. The table has fewer than 250,000 clones, about 74% seen once; the top ten hold under 2%. Input material: PBMCs. Source of these receptors: a woman aged 25 to 39 in good health and CMV-seronegative.

CDR3: CASATGFSSNQPQHF. In DNA, the CDR3 is TGTGCCAGCGCAACAGGGTTTAGTAGCAATCAGCCCCAGCATTTT. The gene calls are TRBV5-8 and TRBJ1-5; possible D gene TRBD1, 6 bases. V was cut by 7 bases and J by 0 bases, with 14 bases left in between. Germline-derived CDR1 and CDR2 are SGHTS and YDEGEE. This CDR3 comprises 15 residues.

This clone was recorded a few times. The chain recombines TRBV7-6 with TRBJ1-1, with no clear D. The CDR3 is 12 residues long. Germline loops: CDR1 SGHVS, CDR2 FNYEAQ. V was pared by 6 bases and J by 8 bases, with 13 bases between. CDR3 DNA: TGTGCCAGCAGTCGGGAGCCTTCAGAAGCTTTCTTT. This gives the protein CASSREPSEAFF.

This chain connects TRBV6-6 to TRBJ2-7; D is perhaps TRBD2 (6 bases). The CDR3 consists of 14 residues. Trimming shortened V by 5 bases and J by 1 base, and 12 bases separated the two germline ends. Germline V gene data show CDR1 as MNHNY and CDR2 as SVGAGI (reference sequence). Here the CDR3 DNA reads TGTGCCAGCAGTCCCGGGACTGGTTCCTACGAGCAGTACTTC. Its protein is CASSPGTGSYEQYF.

The chain is built from TRBV27 and TRBJ2-7; perhaps TRBD2 as D (5 bases). This CDR3 is 16 amino acids long. Trimming stripped 3 bases from V and 7 bases from J, with 22 bases between. Germline CDR1 MNHEY, CDR2 SMNVEV (reference sequence). CDR3 protein: CASSLVSGLVLGEQYF. The CDR3 DNA follows: TGTGCCAGCAGTTTGGTGTCGGGGTTAGTGCTAGGGGAGCAGTACTTC.

The chain uses TRBV7-9 and TRBJ1-4; 10 bases agree with TRBD1. V lost 4 bases to trimming and J lost 6 bases; unmatched junction nucleotides: 11. The CDR3 length is 17 residues. CDR1 is SEHNR and CDR2 is FQNEAQ in the germline V gene (reference sequence). CDR3 DNA: TGTGCCAGCAGCTCCTATGGGACAGGGGCCCAAGATGAAAAACTGTTTTTT. Amino acid sequence: CASSSYGTGAQDEKLFF.

In nucleotides, the CDR3 is TGTGCCAGCAGTGCCAGGGACTCAGCCGAAGAGACCCAGTACTTC. Amino acid sequence: CASSARDSAEETQYF. The V call is TRBV2, the J call TRBJ2-5, with a possible D match to TRBD2 (6 bases). V was trimmed by 4 bases and J by 3 bases, leaving 15 bases between them. This CDR3 is 15 amino acids long. CDR1 SNHLY and CDR2 FYNNEI come from the germline V gene.

This chain connects TRBV2 to TRBJ1-1; weak D call: TRBD1 (5 bases). Germline V gene sequence: CDR1 SNHLY, CDR2 FYNNEI. The CDR3 sequence is 15 residues long. V dropped 7 bases and J dropped 5 bases, with 20 bases sitting between them. CDR3 sequence reads: CASKTEGGEGTEAFF. As DNA, the CDR3 is TGTGCCAGCAAAACTGAGGGAGGGGAGGGGACTGAAGCTTTCTTT.

The chain is built from TRBV9 and TRBJ2-1; the D gene is possibly TRBD1 (5 bases). The germline V and J ends were trimmed by 1 base and 5 bases, with 7 bases remaining between them. The CDR3 extends over 13 amino acids. CDR1 and CDR2 from the germline V gene are SGDLS and YYNGEE. This CDR3 reads CASSVLGDNEQFF. CDR3 nucleotides: TGTGCCAGCAGCGTACTAGGGGACAATGAGCAGTTCTTC.

The chain joins TRBV7-9 to TRBJ2-7; 9 nucleotides agree with TRBD2. V was clipped by 5 bases and J by 2 bases; unmatched bases: 7. CDR1 and CDR2 (germline): SEHNR, FQNEAQ (reference sequence). This CDR3 comprises 15 residues. CDR3 loop: CASSPGLAGTYEQYF. In DNA form, the CDR3 reads TGTGCCAGCAGCCCCGGGCTAGCGGGGACCTACGAGCAGTACTTC.

This rearrangement joins TRBV15 to TRBJ1-2; TRBD1 matches at 9 bases. Germline CDR1 LNHNV, CDR2 YYDKDF (reference sequence). The J segment lost 1 base and the V segment lost 2 bases, leaving 5 bases of the junction unmatched. The CDR3 runs 16 residues. CDR3 residues: CATSRTGTGHNYGYTF. CDR3 in DNA: TGTGCCACCAGCAGAACCGGGACAGGGCATAACTATGGCTACACCTTC.

The genes are TRBV6-5 and TRBJ1-6; TRBD1 matches at 10 bases. The CDR3 sequence is 13 residues long. Trimming at V came to 4 bases and at J to 13 bases, leaving 4 bases not matched to a gene. Germline V lookup: CDR1 MNHEY, CDR2 SVGAGI. Here the CDR3 reads CASSSGTGVPLHF. In DNA form, the CDR3 reads TGTGCCAGCAGTTCCGGGACAGGGGTCCCCCTCCACTTT.

The chain recombines TRBV5-1 with TRBJ2-1, with 16 positions matching TRBD2. The germline V gene encodes CDR1 SGHRS and CDR2 YFSETQ. Trimming at V came to 3 bases and at J to 7 bases, leaving 7 bases not matched to a gene. The CDR3 runs to 17 residues. The CDR3 DNA sequence: TGCGCCAGCAGCTGGGGGACTAGCGGGAGGGGGGTTAATGAGCAGTTCTTC. Translation: CASSWGTSGRGVNEQFF.

Remarks on this clone: At one boundary the junction diverges from the germline segment, which might be a read error. The gene calls are TRBV27 and TRBJ2-3; 11 bases fit TRBD2. CDR1 and CDR2 (germline): MNHEY, SMNVEV (reference sequence). The CDR3 length is 18 residues. The CDR3 DNA is TGTGCCATCAGTTTAAGTTGGGGACTAGCGGATTTCACAGATACGCAGTATTTT. As protein: CAISLSWGLADFTDTQYF.

This rearrangement joins TRBV2 to TRBJ2-7, with D maybe TRBD1 (5 bases). V was pared by 2 bases and J by 2 bases, with 7 bases between. Germline lookup yields CDR1 SNHLY and CDR2 FYNNEI. CDR3 length equals 13 residues. CDR3 bases: TGTGCCAGCAGTGAAAGGGGCCCCTACGAGCAGTACTTC. It specifies CASSERGPYEQYF.

This clone was seen only once. The chain joins TRBV7-8 to TRBJ1-1, with D perhaps matching TRBD1 (5 bases). Trimming cost V 3 bases and J 3 bases, with 8 bases left between them. The CDR3 consists of 13 residues. Germline assignment: CDR1 SGHVS and CDR2 FQNEAQ. CDR3 residues: CASSLDIDTEAFF. CDR3 nucleotide sequence: TGTGCCAGCAGCTTGGACATAGACACTGAAGCTTTCTTT.

The chain recombines TRBV6-1 with TRBJ2-5; D is possibly TRBD2 (6 bases). The V end was cut by 6 bases, the J end by 3 bases, with 20 bases between. The CDR3 length is 16 residues. Germline lookup yields CDR1 MNHNS and CDR2 SASEGT. CDR3 region: CASRESGGSRKETQYF. As DNA, the CDR3 is TGTGCCAGCAGGGAAAGTGGGGGGAGTAGAAAAGAGACCCAGTACTTC.

This chain connects TRBV19 to TRBJ1-2, with TRBD1 matching 7 bases. V lost 3 bases, J lost 3 bases, and 16 bases stayed unmatched. The germline V gene encodes CDR1 LNHDA and CDR2 SQIVND (reference sequence). The CDR3 is 18 residues long. In nucleotides, the CDR3 is TGTGCCAGTAGTATGGATGGGCTGAGGGGGCCATTACACTATGGCTACACCTTC. It codes for CASSMDGLRGPLHYGYTF.

This chain joins TRBV13 and TRBJ1-2; D remains ambiguous. The CDR3 length is 15 residues. Trimming took off 0 bases at V and 0 bases at J, with 8 bases between the two ends. Germline-derived CDR1 and CDR2 are PRHDT and FYEKMQ (reference sequence). The CDR3 protein is CASSLGRGSNYGYTF. The CDR3 coding sequence is TGTGCCAGCAGCTTAGGCCGCGGTTCTAACTATGGCTACACCTTC.

J is TRBJ1-2 and V is TRBV5-6, with D possibly being TRBD1 (5 bases). V shed 1 base and J shed 1 base, with 14 bases lying between them. CDR1 is SGHDT, CDR2 YYEEEE, per germline. The CDR3 has 16 residues. The CDR3, as DNA: TGTGCCAGCAGCTTGTTCAAAGGGGCCCTTAACTATGGCTACACCTTC. The encoded protein is CASSLFKGALNYGYTF.

This clone was counted a single time. V and J are TRBV10-2 and TRBJ2-3, with TRBD1 matching over 7 bases. The CDR3 is 13 amino acids. V trimming: 5 bases; J trimming: 9 bases; junction bases outside the gene matches: 8. CDR1 and CDR2 from the germline V gene are WSHSY and SAAADI. CDR3: CASSRQDRATQYF. CDR3 bases: TGCGCCAGCAGTCGCCAAGACAGGGCAACGCAGTATTTT.

The genes are TRBV7-3 and TRBJ2-1; 7 nucleotides agree with TRBD2. The CDR3 is 14 residues long. The germline gives CDR1 SGHTA, CDR2 FQGTGA. Trimming at V came to 5 bases and at J to 4 bases, leaving 5 bases not matched to a gene. The chain's CDR3 is CASSPGGGYNEQFF. CDR3 DNA: TGTGCCAGCAGCCCGGGCGGGGGATACAATGAGCAGTTCTTC.

The V gene is TRBV2, the J gene TRBJ2-7; 7 bases match TRBD1. The germline V gene has CDR1 SNHLY and CDR2 FYNNEI. The CDR3 runs 13 residues. Trimming at V came to 6 bases and at J to 0 bases, leaving 2 bases not matched to a gene. The CDR3 here is CASRTGNSYEQYF. The CDR3 coding sequence is TGTGCCAGCAGGACAGGGAACTCCTACGAGCAGTACTTC.

The chain has TRBV10-2 and TRBJ2-3, with TRBD1 identical over 7 bases. The trim removed 3 bases at V and 6 bases at J, leaving 0 bases unmatched. CDR3 length equals 12 residues. CDR1 and CDR2 (germline): WSHSY, SAAADI. The CDR3 protein is CASSEQGDTQYF. In DNA, the CDR3 is TGCGCCAGCAGTGAACAGGGGGATACGCAGTATTTT.

The chain couples TRBV6-5 to TRBJ1-1; perhaps TRBD1 as D (5 bases). The ends were cut back, 0 bases at V and 2 bases at J, with 10 bases in the middle. This CDR3 contains 15 residues. Germline CDR1 reads MNHEY; CDR2 reads SVGAGI. The DNA for the CDR3 is TGTGCCAGCAGTTACTCGGGCGGGGCCAACACTGAAGCTTTCTTT. Translated, it gives CASSYSGGANTEAFF.